A single sample gave rise to the 20 T cell receptor beta chains below, sequenced in a study of blood T cells in healthy people across ages. A second PCR, run for about 7 to 11 cycles, used a sample-barcoded 5' primer plus a J-beta primer mix. TCRdb recomputed calls from the 5' RACE reads with MiXCR, one row per CDR3 protein. The table shows some 1.8 million distinct CDR3 sequences, with about two fifths occurring only once. Sequenced: blood. These receptors all stem from a human donor in good health.

J is TRBJ1-5 and V is TRBV5-6, with TRBD1 as a possible D gene (5 bases). Per germline, CDR1 SGHDT and CDR2 YYEEEE. The ends were cut back, 1 base at V and 7 bases at J, with 18 bases in the middle. The CDR3 sequence is 16 residues long. The CDR3 region is CASSLFRGRARQPQHF. The CDR3 nucleotides are TGTGCCAGCAGCTTGTTCCGCGGCAGGGCCAGACAGCCCCAGCATTTT.

The chain employs TRBV10-3 and TRBJ2-5, with TRBD1 matching 9 bases. There are 14 residues in the CDR3. Trimming took 10 bases from V and 2 from J; bases not matched to a gene: 8. Germline V gene lookup returns CDR1 ENHRY and CDR2 SYGVKD. This chain's CDR3 is CATLPGQGQETQYF. The CDR3 nucleotides read TGTGCCACCTTGCCGGGACAGGGACAAGAGACCCAGTACTTC.

The rearrangement uses TRBV7-2 and TRBJ2-7, with D unresolved. Germline V gene sequence: CDR1 SGHTA, CDR2 FQGNSA. Between the trimmed V and J ends, which lost 7 bases and 7 bases, there was a span of 17 bases. This CDR3 is 13 amino acids long. The CDR3 sequence: CASTSSLVFEQYF. The CDR3 nucleotides read TGTGCCAGCACCTCGAGCCTTGTGTTTGAGCAGTACTTC.

The rearrangement uses TRBV30 and TRBJ2-4; perhaps TRBD1 as D (6 bases). The J call is in doubt because the DNA end fits TRBJ2-5 better. The germline V gene encodes CDR1 GTSNPN and CDR2 SVGIG (reference sequence). This CDR3 has 12 residues. The CDR3 DNA sequence: TGTGCCTTTTCACTTGACAGGGAGACCCAGTACTTC. This gives the protein CAFSLDRETQYF.

The CDR3 here is CASSSTYYYEQFF. The CDR3 DNA sequence: TGTGCCAGCAGCTCGACATATTACTACGAGCAGTTCTTC. V usage is TRBV7-2 and J usage is TRBJ2-1, with D uncertain. This CDR3 is 13 amino acids long. V was clipped by 4 bases and J by 10 bases, with 14 bases between them. Germline CDR1 is SGHTA and CDR2 is FQGNSA.

Only a few counts were recorded for this clonotype. Written as DNA, the CDR3 is TGCAGTGCACCCCAGGGTATTTACGAGCAGTACTTC. As protein: CSAPQGIYEQYF. The chain is built from TRBV20-1 and TRBJ2-7; possible D gene TRBD1, 5 bases. The CDR3 has 12 residues. CDR1 is DFQATT and CDR2 is SNEGSKA in the germline V gene (reference sequence). Trimming took off 6 bases at V and 4 bases at J, with 13 bases between the two ends.

Details on this clonotype: This may be a read error: a much more frequent sequence differs by one nucleotide. The CDR3 region is CASSLEDIHGQYF. CDR3 nucleotide sequence: TGTGCCAGCAGTTTAGAAGACATCCACGGGCAGTACTTC. V gene TRBV28 combines with J gene TRBJ2-4, with unresolved D. V lost 2 bases, J lost 13 bases, and 15 bases lay in between. There are 13 residues in the CDR3. Germline CDR1 MDHEN, CDR2 SYDVKM.

The rearrangement uses TRBV13 and TRBJ2-5, with D perhaps matching TRBD1 or TRBD2 (5 bases each). This CDR3 is 16 amino acids long. Deletions cut 4 bases from V and 4 bases from J, with 19 bases between. Germline lookup yields CDR1 PRHDT and CDR2 FYEKMQ (reference sequence). The CDR3: CASSSRVRGTVETQYF. CDR3 coding DNA: TGTGCCAGCAGCTCCCGTGTGAGGGGCACGGTAGAGACCCAGTACTTC.

The chain joins TRBV2 to TRBJ2-4; the match to TRBD2 covers 12 bases. CDR1 and CDR2 (germline): SNHLY, FYNNEI. The CDR3 runs 18 residues. The V gene end was trimmed by 1 base and the J gene end by 0 bases; junction bases not matched to a gene: 4. The CDR3 spells CASSEELAGGLAKNIQYF. For the CDR3, the DNA is TGTGCCAGCAGTGAAGAACTAGCGGGGGGTCTAGCCAAAAACATTCAGTACTTC. Looking up the rest from reference TRBV2 and TRBJ2-4 gives the full variable domain: EPEVTQTPSHQVTQMGQEVILRCVPISNHLYFYWYRQILGQKVEFLVSFYNNEISEKSEIFDDQFSVERPDGSNFTLKIRSTKLEDSAMYFCASSEELAGGLAKNIQYFGAGTRLSVL.

This clonotype was observed a handful of times. The chain employs TRBV15 and TRBJ2-7, with D hard to call. CDR1 LNHNV and CDR2 YYDKDF come from the germline V gene (reference sequence). Trimming took off 1 base at V and 5 bases at J, with 18 bases between the two ends. The CDR3 has 16 residues. The CDR3 sequence is CATSRVLDWRGNEQYF. CDR3 sequence (DNA): TGTGCCACCAGCAGAGTGCTAGACTGGAGAGGCAACGAGCAGTACTTC.

The chain employs TRBV9 and TRBJ1-4, with TRBD1 matching 7 bases. The ends lost 4 bases at V and 4 bases at J; junction bases unmatched: 10. Germline V gene sequence: CDR1 SGDLS, CDR2 YYNGEE. The length of the CDR3 is 16 residues. CDR3 sequence (DNA): TGTGCCAGCAGCCCAGGGGGGCAGGCGTATAATGAAAAACTGTTTTTT. Protein product: CASSPGGQAYNEKLFF. Full variable domain (missing parts from reference TRBV9 and TRBJ1-4): DSGVTQTPKHLITATGQRVTLRCSPRSGDLSVYWYQQSLDQGLQFLIQYYNGEERAKGNILERFSAQQFPDLHSELNLSSLELGDSALYFCASSPGGQAYNEKLFFGSGTQLSVL.

The genes are TRBV9 and TRBJ2-3, with TRBD2 identical over 10 bases. There are 17 residues in the CDR3. After removal of 0 bases from V and 3 bases from J, the junction contained 7 bases not matched to a gene. Germline V gene sequence: CDR1 SGDLS, CDR2 YYNGEE. In DNA, the CDR3 is TGTGCCAGCAGCGTAGACAAGCGGGGGGGACGGACAGATACGCAGTATTTT. Amino acid sequence: CASSVDKRGGRTDTQYF.

On this clonotype itself: One junction end does not reproduce the germline sequence, and a read error may be involved. This chain uses TRBV5-5 with TRBJ2-7; a possible D gene is TRBD1 (6 bases). The germline V gene encodes CDR1 SGHKS and CDR2 YYEKEE (reference sequence). The CDR3 is 16 amino acids. The CDR3: CAGSLRSRGSSYEQYF. In DNA, the CDR3 is TGTGCCGGCAGCCTCCGATCCAGGGGCAGCTCCTACGAGCAGTACTTC.

This chain joins TRBV7-9 and TRBJ1-1; D is ambiguous. The germline CDR1 and CDR2 sequences are SEHNR and FQNEAQ (reference sequence). V was shortened by 4 bases and J by 5 bases, with 17 bases between the two germline ends. This CDR3 has 15 amino acids. CDR3 sequence: CASSSKTKGRTEAFF. The CDR3 DNA is TGTGCCAGCAGCTCGAAGACGAAGGGTAGAACTGAAGCTTTCTTT.

In regard to this clonotype: One end of the junction varies from germline; a read error may be responsible. The chain is built from TRBV7-9 and TRBJ1-1, with D hard to call. This CDR3 spans 12 amino acids. Germline CDR1 reads SEHNR; CDR2 reads FQNEAQ (reference sequence). CDR3 region: CAGSLRGNEAFF. The CDR3 DNA reads as TGTGCCGGCAGCTTACGGGGAAATGAAGCTTTCTTT. The whole variable domain, filled in from reference TRBV7-9 and TRBJ1-1, reads DTGVSQNPRHKITKRGQNVTFRCDPISEHNRLYWYRQTLGQGPEFLTYFQNEAQLEKSRLLSDRFSAERPKGSFSTLEIQRTEQGDSAMYLCAGSLRGNEAFFGQGTRLTVV.

The genes are TRBV7-9 and TRBJ1-2; 7 bases line up with TRBD1. Germline CDR1 is SEHNR and CDR2 is FQNEAQ (reference sequence). V lost 4 bases, J lost 5 bases, and 16 bases stayed unmatched. CDR3 length equals 17 residues. CDR3: CASSSWTGTDTPYGYTF. The CDR3 region has the DNA TGTGCCAGCAGCTCCTGGACCGGGACAGACACACCTTATGGCTACACCTTC.

This clonotype was seen a few times. The rearrangement links TRBV5-6 to TRBJ1-2; D is possibly TRBD1 (5 bases). The length of the CDR3 is 15 residues. From germline, CDR1 is SGHDT and CDR2 YYEEEE. V lost 1 base, J lost 5 bases, and 15 bases lay in between. For the CDR3, the DNA is TGTGCCAGCAGCTTGAACAGGTTTTTGGAATATGGCTACACCTTC. Residues: CASSLNRFLEYGYTF.

This chain connects TRBV3-1 to TRBJ1-1; D may be TRBD1 (5 bases). Germline-derived CDR1 and CDR2 are LGHDT and YNNKEL (reference sequence). Trimming shortened V by 4 bases and J by 3 bases, and 12 bases separated the two germline ends. CDR3 size: 14 residues. The DNA for the CDR3 is TGTGCCAGCAGCCGACAGTTTCTCGACACTGAAGCTTTCTTT. Its translation: CASSRQFLDTEAFF.

J is TRBJ2-4 and V is TRBV19, with D unclear. The CDR3 is made up of 11 amino acids. Per the germline V gene, CDR1 is LNHDA and CDR2 is SQIVND (reference sequence). V lost 5 bases and J lost 13, with 12 bases in between. CDR3 DNA sequence: TGTGCCAGTAGTTCCGGGTTCTGGCAGTACTTC. Its protein is CASSSGFWQYF.

This clonotype showed up just once. A junction end diverges from the germline sequence, so it may reflect a read error. The J gene is TRBJ2-3, the V gene TRBV29-1; a weak D match, TRBD1 (5 bases). There are 14 residues in the CDR3. In germline, CDR1 is SQVTM, CDR2 ANQGSEA. CDR3 DNA: TGCAGCGTGAAAACAGCTGAACGCACAGGTACGCAGTATTTT. Its protein is CSVKTAERTGTQYF.